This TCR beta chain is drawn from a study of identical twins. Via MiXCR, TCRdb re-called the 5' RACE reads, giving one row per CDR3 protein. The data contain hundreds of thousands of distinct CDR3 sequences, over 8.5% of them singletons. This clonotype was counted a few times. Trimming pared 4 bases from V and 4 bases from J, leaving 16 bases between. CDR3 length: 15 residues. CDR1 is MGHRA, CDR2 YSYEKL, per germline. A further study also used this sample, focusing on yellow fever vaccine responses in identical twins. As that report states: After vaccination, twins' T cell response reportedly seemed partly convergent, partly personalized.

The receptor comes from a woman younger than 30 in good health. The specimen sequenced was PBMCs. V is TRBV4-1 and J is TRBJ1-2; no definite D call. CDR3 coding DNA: TGCGCCAGCAGCCTTAACCTTGGGGTGGGCTATGGCTACACCTTC. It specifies CASSLNLGVGYGYTF.